This is a list of T cell receptor beta chains from one sample in a study of shared clonotypes between healthy human individuals. Clones were sequenced by immunoSEQ multiplex PCR, and TCRdb holds only the in-frame ones, with some missing. The table includes approximately 100,000 clones, 68% detected once. The specimen was memory CD8+ T cells sorted from blood. The receptors originated from a woman in her twenties or thirties in good health. CDR3s leave out the opening cysteine and the closing phenylalanine or tryptophan.

>TRBV7-3
ASSPTPFSYNEQF
>TRBV6-6
ASSPTGGQPQH
>TRBV2
ASSVARNNEQF
>TRBV14
ASSHEQY
>TRBV30
AAKNTDGLHEQY
>TRBV27
ASSSLADEQF
>TRBV5-1
ASSLVPQAESEQF
>TRBV11-2
ASSHPTSVDYEQY
>TRBV27
ASSYRQGGNQPQH
>TRBV20-1
SAGSGNTIY
>TRBV28
ASSFRTSKSYEQF
>TRBV19
ASSIALTAFLSPVNYGYT
>TRBV15
ATSRESGNYNEQF
>TRBV6-1
ASRSPGEAQPQH
>TRBV28
ASTPGDRDVNEQF
>TRBV4-2
ASSQDLGPGELF
>TRBV1
TSRLYQETQY
>TRBV4-2
ASSQGLAGEGHEQY
>TRBV14
ASSRKLRRSIGYT
>TRBV7-2
ANARAGTFRGELF
>TRBV9
ASSTSGTFTDTQY
>TRBV6-1
ASSEMIGDNEKLF
>TRBV25-1
ASSVSSQAF
>TRBV11-1
ASSATSGRGRGEQF
>TRBV15
ATGETGEINEQY
>TRBV5-1
ASSYGQGGDTQY
>TRBV5-1
ASSLALTGAVDTQY
>TRBV4-1
ASSQEGVLSYNEQF
>TRBV5-1
ASSQGLAGGLETQY
>TRBV6-4
ASSALVNTGELF
>TRBV11-2
ASSLTGGPYNEQF
>TRBV27
ASSLGGDIYGYT
>TRBV18
ASSPRLDEQY
>TRBV28
ASGSRYSNQPQH
>TRBV7-3
ASSQADRATGELF
>TRBV7-9
ASSFGADYT
>TRBV9
ASSAGTSGSNIQY
>TRBV7-8
ASSPRAAGYT
>TRBV28
ASSLVWSEAF
>TRBV7-6
ASSLFSGVNEQF
>TRBV6-5
ASSETSEATYEQY
>TRBV18
ASSPNFYEQY
>TRBV25-1
ASSDREQPQH
>TRBV30
AWDRDGQPQH
>TRBV14
ASSRVQGKLTEAF
>TRBV7-9
ASSPVSEGADTQY